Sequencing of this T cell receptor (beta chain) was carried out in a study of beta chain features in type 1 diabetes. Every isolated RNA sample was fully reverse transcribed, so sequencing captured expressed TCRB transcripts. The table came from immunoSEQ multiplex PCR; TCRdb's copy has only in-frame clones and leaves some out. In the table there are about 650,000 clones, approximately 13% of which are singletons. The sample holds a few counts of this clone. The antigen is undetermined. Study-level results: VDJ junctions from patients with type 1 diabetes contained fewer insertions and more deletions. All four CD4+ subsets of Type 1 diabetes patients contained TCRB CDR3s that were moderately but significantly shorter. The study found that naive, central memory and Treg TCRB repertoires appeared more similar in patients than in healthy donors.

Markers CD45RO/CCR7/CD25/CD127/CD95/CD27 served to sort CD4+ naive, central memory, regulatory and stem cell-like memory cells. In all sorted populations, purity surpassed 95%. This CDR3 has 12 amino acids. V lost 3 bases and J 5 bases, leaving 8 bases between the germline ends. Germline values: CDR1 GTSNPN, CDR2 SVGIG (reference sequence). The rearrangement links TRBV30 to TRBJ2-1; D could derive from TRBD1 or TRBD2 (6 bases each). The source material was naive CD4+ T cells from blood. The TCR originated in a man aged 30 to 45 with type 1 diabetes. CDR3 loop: CAWREGDNEQFF. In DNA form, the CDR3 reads TGTGCCTGGAGGGAGGGGGACAATGAGCAGTTCTTC.